This T cell receptor (beta chain) was documented in a study of cytomegalovirus exposure and HLA in healthy donors. This CDR3 is built from 16 residues. The trim removed 0 bases at V and 0 bases at J, leaving 3 bases unmatched. Germline V CDR1 and CDR2: SGHRS, YFSETQ. Overall study results and limits: Presence/absence analyses assumed roughly uniform sequencing depth across donors. A missense variant in DCLRE1C was later tied to TCR beta V- and J-gene trimming.

As regards this clone: The target antigen is unknown.

PCR involved 60 Vbeta and 13 Jbeta primers. Here immunoSEQ multiplex PCR was the method, and the copy in TCRdb shows in-frame clones only, minus some. The table shows approximately 100,000 clones, with less than 85% occurring only once. The chain joins TRBV5-1 to TRBJ1-1, with 9 bases fitting TRBD1. This sequence originates from a middle-aged man in good health and CMV-seropositive. The sequencing input was PBMCs. Here the CDR3 reads CASSLEGQGLNTEAFF. The CDR3 DNA reads as TGCGCCAGCAGCTTGGAGGGACAGGGTTTGAACACTGAAGCTTTCTTT.